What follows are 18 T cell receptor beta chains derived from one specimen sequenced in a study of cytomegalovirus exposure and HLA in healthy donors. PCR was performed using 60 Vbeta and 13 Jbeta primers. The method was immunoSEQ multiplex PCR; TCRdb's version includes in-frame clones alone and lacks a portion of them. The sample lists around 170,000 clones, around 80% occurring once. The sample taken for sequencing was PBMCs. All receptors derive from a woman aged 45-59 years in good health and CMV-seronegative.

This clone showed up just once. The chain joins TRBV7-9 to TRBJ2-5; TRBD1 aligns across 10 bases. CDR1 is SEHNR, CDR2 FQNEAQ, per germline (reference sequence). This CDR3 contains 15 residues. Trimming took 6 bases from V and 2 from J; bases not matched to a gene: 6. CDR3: CASRDRGFLQETQYF. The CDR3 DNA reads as TGTGCCAGCAGGGACAGGGGGTTCCTACAAGAGACCCAGTACTTC.

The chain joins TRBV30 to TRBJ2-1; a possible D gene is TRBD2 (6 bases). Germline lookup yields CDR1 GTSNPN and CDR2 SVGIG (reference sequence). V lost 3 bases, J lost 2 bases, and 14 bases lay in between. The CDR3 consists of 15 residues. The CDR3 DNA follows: TGTGCCTGGAGGGGCGGGGTACTCCCCTACAATGAGCAGTTCTTC. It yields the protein CAWRGGVLPYNEQFF.

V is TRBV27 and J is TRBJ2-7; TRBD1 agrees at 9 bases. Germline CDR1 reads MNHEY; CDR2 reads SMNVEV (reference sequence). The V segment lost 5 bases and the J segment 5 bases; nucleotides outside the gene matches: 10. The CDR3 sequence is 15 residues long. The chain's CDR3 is CASSRQGGQGNEQYF. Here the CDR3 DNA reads TGTGCCAGCAGTAGGCAGGGGGGACAGGGAAACGAGCAGTACTTC.

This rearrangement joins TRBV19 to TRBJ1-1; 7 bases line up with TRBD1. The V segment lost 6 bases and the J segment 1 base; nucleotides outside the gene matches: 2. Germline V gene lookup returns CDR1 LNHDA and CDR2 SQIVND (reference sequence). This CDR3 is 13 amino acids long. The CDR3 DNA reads TGTGCCAGTAGACAGGGGAGGAACACTGAAGCTTTCTTT. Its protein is CASRQGRNTEAFF.

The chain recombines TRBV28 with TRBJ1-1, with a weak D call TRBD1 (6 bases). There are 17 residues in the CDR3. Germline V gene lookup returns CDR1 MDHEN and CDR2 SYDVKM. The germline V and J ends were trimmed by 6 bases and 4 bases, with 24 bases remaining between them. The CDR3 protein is CASRLVPGSGAGTEAFF. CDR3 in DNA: TGTGCCAGCAGACTAGTTCCGGGTTCAGGGGCGGGCACTGAAGCTTTCTTT.

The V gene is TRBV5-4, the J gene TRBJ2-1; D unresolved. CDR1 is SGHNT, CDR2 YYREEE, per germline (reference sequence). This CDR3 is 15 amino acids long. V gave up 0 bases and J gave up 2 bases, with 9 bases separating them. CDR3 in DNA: TGTGCCAGCAGCTTGGGTCTGAGCCCCTACAATGAGCAGTTCTTC. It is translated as CASSLGLSPYNEQFF.

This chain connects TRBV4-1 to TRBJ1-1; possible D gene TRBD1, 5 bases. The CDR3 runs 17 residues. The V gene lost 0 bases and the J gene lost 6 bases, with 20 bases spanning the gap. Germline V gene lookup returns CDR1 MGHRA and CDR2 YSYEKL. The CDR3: CASSQDLGQYLYAEAFF. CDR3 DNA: TGCGCCAGCAGCCAAGATCTCGGACAATACCTTTATGCTGAAGCTTTCTTT.

DNA of the CDR3: TGCGCCAGCAGCAAGACCGCGGGACAGGGGGCATCCGAGCAGTACTTC. Its translation: CASSKTAGQGASEQYF. The V call is TRBV5-1, the J call TRBJ2-7; 12 nucleotides agree with TRBD1. V lost 4 bases to trimming and J lost 6 bases; unmatched junction nucleotides: 11. The CDR3 has 16 residues. CDR1 is SGHRS and CDR2 is YFSETQ in the germline V gene.

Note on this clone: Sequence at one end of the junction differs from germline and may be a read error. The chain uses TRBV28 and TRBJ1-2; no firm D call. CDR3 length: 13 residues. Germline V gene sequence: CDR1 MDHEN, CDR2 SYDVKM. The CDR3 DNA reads TGTGCCAGCAGATTATACCAGACGGGGGGCTACACCTTC. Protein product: CASRLYQTGGYTF.

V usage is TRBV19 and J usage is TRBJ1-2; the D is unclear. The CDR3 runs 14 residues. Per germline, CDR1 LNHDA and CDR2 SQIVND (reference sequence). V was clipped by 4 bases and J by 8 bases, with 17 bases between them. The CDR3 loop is CASSKSGPPRGYTF. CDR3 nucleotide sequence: TGTGCCAGTAGTAAAAGCGGACCGCCGCGGGGCTACACCTTC.

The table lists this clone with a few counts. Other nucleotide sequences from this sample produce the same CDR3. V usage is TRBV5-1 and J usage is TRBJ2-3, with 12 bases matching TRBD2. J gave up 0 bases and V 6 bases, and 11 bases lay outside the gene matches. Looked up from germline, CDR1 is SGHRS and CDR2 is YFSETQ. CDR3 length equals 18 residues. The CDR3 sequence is CASTVGRTSGASTDTQYF. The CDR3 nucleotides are TGCGCCAGCACTGTGGGGAGGACTAGCGGGGCTAGCACAGATACGCAGTATTTT.

CDR3 nucleotides: TGTGCCAGCAGTTACCAGGGGCGACATAGCAATCAGCCCCAGCATTTT. Its protein is CASSYQGRHSNQPQHF. The chain carries TRBV6-6 and TRBJ1-5, with D possibly matching TRBD1 (6 bases). This CDR3 has 16 amino acids. V shed 2 bases and J shed 0 bases, with 11 bases lying between them. The germline V gene encodes CDR1 MNHNY and CDR2 SVGAGI (reference sequence).

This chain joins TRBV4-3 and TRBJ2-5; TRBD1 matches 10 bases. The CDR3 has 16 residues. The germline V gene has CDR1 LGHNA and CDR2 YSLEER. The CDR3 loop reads CAAYPGQGLMVETQYF. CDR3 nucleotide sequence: TGCGCAGCCTACCCGGGACAGGGGTTAATGGTGGAGACCCAGTACTTC.

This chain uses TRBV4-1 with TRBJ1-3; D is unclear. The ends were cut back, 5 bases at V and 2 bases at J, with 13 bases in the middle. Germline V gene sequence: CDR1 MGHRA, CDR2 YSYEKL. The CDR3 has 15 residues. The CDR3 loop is CASSGGRSTGNTIYF. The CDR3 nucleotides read TGCGCCAGCAGCGGCGGGAGGAGCACTGGAAACACCATATATTTT.

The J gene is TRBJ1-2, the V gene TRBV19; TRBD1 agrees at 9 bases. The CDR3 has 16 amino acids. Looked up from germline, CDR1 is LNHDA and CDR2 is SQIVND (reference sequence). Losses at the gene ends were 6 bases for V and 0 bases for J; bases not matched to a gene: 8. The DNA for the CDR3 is TGTGCCAGTAGAGACATGGACAGGGGAGCTAACTATGGCTACACCTTC. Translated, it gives CASRDMDRGANYGYTF.

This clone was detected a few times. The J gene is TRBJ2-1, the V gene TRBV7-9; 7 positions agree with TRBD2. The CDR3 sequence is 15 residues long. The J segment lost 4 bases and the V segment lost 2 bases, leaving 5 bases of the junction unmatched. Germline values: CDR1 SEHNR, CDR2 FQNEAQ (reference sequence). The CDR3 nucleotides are TGTGCCAGCAGCTTAAGCCTAGCGGATTACAATGAGCAGTTCTTC. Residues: CASSLSLADYNEQFF. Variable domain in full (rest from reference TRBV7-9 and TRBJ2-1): DTGVSQNPRHKITKRGQNVTFRCDPISEHNRLYWYRQTLGQGPEFLTYFQNEAQLEKSRLLSDRFSAERPKGSFSTLEIQRTEQGDSAMYLCASSLSLADYNEQFFGPGTRLTVL.

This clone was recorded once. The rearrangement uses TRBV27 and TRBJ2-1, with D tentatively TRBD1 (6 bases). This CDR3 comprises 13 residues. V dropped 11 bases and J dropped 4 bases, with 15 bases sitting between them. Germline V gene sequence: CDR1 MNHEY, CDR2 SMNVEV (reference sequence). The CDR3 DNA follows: TGTGCCGCCCGGGACAATCTATACAATGAGCAGTTCTTC. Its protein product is CAARDNLYNEQFF.

The CDR3 nucleotides read TGTGCCAGCAGCTTAGACCAGGGCGGCTCCTACGAGCAGTACTTC. Translated, it gives CASSLDQGGSYEQYF. The chain carries TRBV7-9 and TRBJ2-7; TRBD1 is a possible D gene (5 bases). V lost 1 base, J lost 0 bases, and 10 bases lay in between. The CDR3 consists of 15 residues. The germline V gene encodes CDR1 SEHNR and CDR2 FQNEAQ (reference sequence).